This T cell receptor (beta chain) was sequenced during a study of blood T cell repertoires in COVID-19 (TCRdb year 2020). For the wider study: Collaborator samples came from the United States, Italy and Spain and covered acute and convalescent phases of COVID-19. The prospective study material was composed of cDNA or gDNA derived from T cells, B-cell-depleted T cells, or PBMCs. Subjects who had been exposed to COVID-19, were actively infected with it, or had recovered from it provided the deeply sampled blood TCRbeta repertoires that made up the dataset. The repertoires were released in a freely available public database meant as a resource for research on the immune response to SARS-CoV-2. Samples were obtained from the ongoing ImmuneRACE study (first 160 participants) and from about 1,300 subjects provided by 6 global collaborators. Sample metadata almost always included a de-identified subject ID, COVID-19 status, age in years and sex. Where available, HLA class I and class II types were obtained from metadata supplied by the sample provider rather than from assay-based typing.

General findings and caveats noted by the study authors: The quantity of clinical and demographic metadata differed by source and by participant and was supplied without curation.

In the germline V gene, CDR1 corresponds to SGHAT and CDR2 to FQNNGV. From cysteine to phenylalanine, the CDR3 is 14 amino acids long. The CDR3 DNA has 42 bases and is translated from base 1. Trimmed from V: 2 bases; trimmed from J: 7 bases; junction bases lacking a gene match: 3. Each collaborating institution followed its own protocols to collect whole blood in K2EDTA tubes. For TCRbeta analysis, collaborator samples were shipped as frozen whole blood, as isolated PBMCs, or as DNA extracted from either sample type. A word on this clone: The antigen it binds to is not known. Base quality data are lacking; no much larger clone is found one base away.

TCRbeta CDR3 regions were amplified from genomic DNA using the immunoSEQ Assay, a bias-controlled multiplex PCR. The published analysis was carried out like this. The number of nucleated cells in each sample was estimated from the amplification of reference gene primers within the assay. To quantify the absolute abundance of each unique TCRbeta CDR3 rearrangement, sequence reads were collapsed and filtered. Productive Simpson clonality was computed per sample as the square root of Simpson's diversity index over productive rearrangements. In its TCRdb copy, this immuneACCESS table keeps in-frame sequences only and misses some clones. Where compared with another copy, unresolved V genes explain less than half of these, and the others have no known cause. V and J calls plus clone size are reproduced from that table; the DNA served to infer D and trimming. The sample contains tens of thousands of clones, 82% of them found a single time. The ten largest make up roughly 13% of the sample.

Sequenced: peripheral blood. The TCR was taken from an elderly woman with acute or convalescent COVID-19. The rearranged chain carries TRBV11-2 and TRBJ2-1, with 9 bases aligning to TRBD1. The DNA sequence follows: TGTGCCAGCAGCTTACTCGGGACAGGGAATGAGCAGTTCTTC. It translates as CASSLLGTGNEQFF.